A selection of T cell receptor beta chains follows, all from one sample in a study of shared clonotypes between healthy human individuals. Generated by immunoSEQ multiplex PCR, the TCRdb table keeps only in-frame clones and is missing some. The table shows about 2.3 million clones, with 92% occurring only once. The sequenced sample consisted of naive CD4+ T cells from PBMCs. Receptors originate from a man younger than 35 in good health. Some clones in this sample may be carry-over from other donors' samples. The CDR3 runs from the conserved cysteine through the conserved F or W. A D gene is named only where the DNA matches it firmly. Part of the rows lack a size; the others show once, few, many or a class for expanded clones.

j_gene	v_gene	abundance	d_gene	CDR3nt	CDR3aa
TRBJ1-4	TRBV19	.	.	TGTGCCAGTAGTGGGGGTTTGGGTGCTAATGAAAAACTGTTTTTT	CASSGGLGANEKLFF
TRBJ1-2	TRBV10-3	once	.	TGTGCCATCAGTGAGTTAGGCAGGGATAACTATGGCTACACCTTC	CAISELGRDNYGYTF
TRBJ2-1	TRBV7-3	.	.	TGTGCCAGCAGCGCCACTCTAGCCGTCTCCTACAATGAGCAGTTCTTC	CASSATLAVSYNEQFF
TRBJ1-2	TRBV19	few	TRBD1	TGTGCCAGTAGTAGACAGGGGGTATATGGCTACACCTTC	CASSRQGVYGYTF
TRBJ2-7	TRBV28	once	.	TGTGCCAGCAGCCGGTCGGGGGCGACCTACGAGCAGTACTTC	CASSRSGATYEQYF
TRBJ2-1	TRBV9	once	.	TGTGCCAGCAGCGTAGGACCCTTCGATGAGCAGTTCTTC	CASSVGPFDEQFF
TRBJ1-2	TRBV9	.	TRBD1	TGTGCCAGCAGCTTCTCGGACAGGGGAACCTATGGCTACACCTTC	CASSFSDRGTYGYTF
TRBJ2-5	TRBV4-1	once	.	TGCGCCAGCAGCCTGGGAACACTTGAGACCCAGTACTTC	CASSLGTLETQYF
TRBJ2-2	TRBV30	.	.	TGTGCCTGGAGTGTAAGTGCATCCAAGGCCGGGGAGCTGTTTTTT	CAWSVSASKAGELFF
TRBJ1-4	TRBV7-9	.	.	TGTGTCAGCAGCCAACCCCTCGGGGGGAGAGCTGAAAAACTGTTTTTT	CVSSQPLGGRAEKLFF
TRBJ2-7	TRBV5-1	.	.	TGCGCCAGCAGCTTACCGGACTCCTACGAGCAGTACTTC	CASSLPDSYEQYF
TRBJ2-7	TRBV4-1	.	TRBD2	TGCGCCAGCAGCCAAGTTTTTTCTCGGACTAGATCCTACGAGCAGTACTTC	CASSQVFSRTRSYEQYF
TRBJ1-2	TRBV7-2	.	TRBD1	TGTGCCAGCAGCGCCCCTAAACCTCCGGGACAGGGGGCGCGGGGCTACACCTTC	CASSAPKPPGQGARGYTF
TRBJ2-4	TRBV5-6	.	.	TGTGCCAGCAGCTTTTACACGGGACATCATCACATTCAGTACTTC	CASSFYTGHHHIQYF
TRBJ1-2	TRBV30	.	.	TGTGCCTGGAGCCCCAGGGGTAAGGGGGGAGGCTACACCTTC	CAWSPRGKGGGYTF
TRBJ1-1	TRBV2	.	.	TGTGCCAGCAGTGTCGGGGGCGGTGGTCTCACTGAAGCTTTCTTT	CASSVGGGGLTEAFF
TRBJ2-1	TRBV19	.	TRBD1	TGTGCCAGTAGTCTAACGGGACAGGGTATCAGTGAGCAGTTCTTC	CASSLTGQGISEQFF
TRBJ1-3	TRBV6-6	.	.	TGTGCCAGCAGATCCAGGGCTGGAAACACCATATATTTT	CASRSRAGNTIYF
TRBJ2-7	TRBV11-2	.	.	TGTGCCAGCAGCTTATCCGGGCGAAGCTCCTACGAGCAGTACTTC	CASSLSGRSSYEQYF
TRBJ2-1	TRBV18	.	.	TGTGCCAGCTCGCAGGGGCGGGAGTTTCCCTACAATGAGCAGTTCTTC	CASSQGREFPYNEQFF
TRBJ2-7	TRBV7-3	once	TRBD2	TGTGCCAGCAGCTTAACCGGGACTAGCTCTGAGCAGTACTTC	CASSLTGTSSEQYF
TRBJ2-1	TRBV5-1	.	TRBD2	TGCGCCAGCAGCACGGGACTAGCGGGGCCTTACAATGAGCAGTTCTTC	CASSTGLAGPYNEQFF
TRBJ1-2	TRBV15	.	.	TGTGCCACCGGAACAGATAACTATGGCTACACCTTC	CATGTDNYGYTF
TRBJ2-7	TRBV30	.	.	TGTGCCTCGCACAGGGTCGCCGAGCAGTACTTC	CASHRVAEQYF
TRBJ1-6	TRBV30	.	.	TGTGCCTGGAGTGAATGGACATCGAGTTCACCCCTCCACTTT	CAWSEWTSSSPLHF
TRBJ2-2	TRBV28	.	.	TGTGCCAGCAGTTCCGCAGGCTTCATCCCATACACCGGGGAGCTGTTTTTT	CASSSAGFIPYTGELFF
TRBJ1-4	TRBV27	.	.	TGTGCCAGCAGTTTAGGCTCCCTCGCAACTAATGAAAAACTGTTTTTT	CASSLGSLATNEKLFF
TRBJ2-3	TRBV18	.	TRBD1	TGTGCCAGCTCACCACACAGGGGACCCACAGATACGCAGTATTTT	CASSPHRGPTDTQYF
TRBJ1-5	TRBV18	.	TRBD1	TGTGCCAGCTCAACTTCGACAGGGAATAGCAATCAGCCCCAGCATTTT	CASSTSTGNSNQPQHF
TRBJ2-5	TRBV5-1	.	.	TGCGCCAGCAGCTTGGGTGGGGACCGGGAGACCCAGTACTTC	CASSLGGDRETQYF
TRBJ2-3	TRBV11-3	.	TRBD1	TGTGCCAGCAGCTTGGGACAGAACACAGATACGCAGTATTTT	CASSLGQNTDTQYF
TRBJ1-1	TRBV5-1	.	TRBD1	TGCGCCAGCAGCTTGGAGGGGGCGCGGAACACTGAAGCTTTCTTT	CASSLEGARNTEAFF
TRBJ2-2	TRBV4-2	.	TRBD1	TGTGCCAGCAGCCAAGCCGGGACAGGGCGAAACGGGGAGCTGTTTTTT	CASSQAGTGRNGELFF
TRBJ2-1	TRBV10-3	.	.	TGTGCCATCAGTGAGCTCAATGAGCAGTTCTTC	CAISELNEQFF
TRBJ1-1	TRBV10-3	.	.	TGTGCCATCAGTGACTTAGACAGGTGGAACACTGAAGCTTTCTTT	CAISDLDRWNTEAFF
TRBJ2-1	TRBV27	.	TRBD2	TGTGCCAGCACCCAAAGGGGACTAGCGGGCGGGCCATACAATGAGCAGTTCTTC	CASTQRGLAGGPYNEQFF
TRBJ2-1	TRBV19	once	TRBD1	TGTGCCAGTAGTGAACAGGGGCCTCAATACTACAATGAGCAGTTCTTC	CASSEQGPQYYNEQFF
TRBJ1-1	TRBV2	.	TRBD1	TGTGCCAGCAGGAGACAGGGGAACACTGAAGCTTTCTTT	CASRRQGNTEAFF
TRBJ2-2	TRBV6-5	.	.	TGTGCCAGCAGGACAGGAACGGACACCGGGGAGCTGTTTTTT	CASRTGTDTGELFF
TRBJ2-2	TRBV7-9	.	.	TGTGCCAGCGGGGGATACACCGGGGAGCTGTTTTTT	CASGGYTGELFF
TRBJ2-7	TRBV5-1	.	.	TGCGCCAGCAGCTTGGCGCCACAGGGTAATGTGAGAGAGCAGTACTTC	CASSLAPQGNVREQYF
TRBJ2-6	TRBV7-9	.	.	TGTGCCACCGACACTAGCTCTGGGGCCAACGTCCTGACTTTC	CATDTSSGANVLTF
TRBJ2-1	TRBV9	.	TRBD2	TGTGCCAGCAGCGTGACCAGCGGGACCTACAATGAGCAGTTCTTC	CASSVTSGTYNEQFF